The rows below give T cell receptor beta chains drawn from one sample of a study of radiotherapy plus CTLA-4 blockade in lung cancer. Clones were sequenced by immunoSEQ multiplex PCR, and TCRdb holds only the in-frame ones, with some missing. The sample lists about 77,000 clones, less than 85% occurring once. The material was peripheral blood, obtained from a patient treated with radiotherapy plus ipilimumab. The receptors derive from a human donor with non-small cell lung cancer whose response to radiotherapy plus ipilimumab could not be evaluated. Both conserved end residues are part of each CDR3. D genes are given only for firm matches. Size tells how often a clone was seen (once, few, many) or the class of an expanded clone, and some rows leave it out.

CASSPKTVTPLWAEQYF	TGTGCCAGTAGTCCCAAGACCGTTACCCCTCTTTGGGCCGAGCAGTACTTC	NA	NA	TRBV19	TRBJ2-7
CASSYSGSLNEQFF	TGTGCCAGCAGTTACAGCGGGAGTCTAAATGAGCAGTTCTTC	TRBD2	NA	TRBV6-7	TRBJ2-1
CATKGGAENTGELFF	TGTGCCACCAAAGGGGGGGCGGAAAACACCGGGGAGCTGTTTTTT	NA	NA	TRBV9	TRBJ2-2
CASSLVEGQGYNEQFF	TGTGCCAGCAGTTTGGTGGAAGGACAGGGTTACAATGAGCAGTTCTTC	TRBD1	NA	TRBV28	TRBJ2-1
CASSLRGSVVAFF	TGTGCCAGCAGTTTGAGAGGGAGTGTTGTAGCTTTCTTT	NA	NA	TRBV28	TRBJ1-1
CASSLRGTRGYTF	TGTGCCAGCAGCTTGAGAGGTACTCGGGGCTACACCTTC	NA	NA	TRBV5-6	TRBJ1-2
CASSPLVGVSGGRTDTQYF	TGTGCCAGCAGCCCGCTTGTGGGGGTTAGCGGGGGTAGGACAGATACGCAGTATTTT	TRBD2	NA	TRBV4-2	TRBJ2-3
CASSLTSGSSGANVLTF	TGTGCCAGCAGCTTAACTAGCGGGAGTAGTGGGGCCAACGTCCTGACTTTC	TRBD2	NA	TRBV11-2	TRBJ2-6
CASSPRTGWNSPLHF	TGTGCCAGCAGTCCGAGGACAGGGTGGAATTCACCCCTCCACTTT	TRBD1	NA	TRBV27	TRBJ1-6
CASSPRAYSYEQYF	TGCGCCAGCAGCCCGCGGGCCTACTCCTACGAGCAGTACTTC	NA	NA	TRBV10-1	TRBJ2-7
CASSIGLADLHEQYF	TGTGCCAGTAGTATAGGCCTAGCGGACTTACACGAGCAGTACTTC	TRBD2	medium-sized	TRBV19	TRBJ2-7
CASSLGAGWQPQHF	TGTGCCAGCAGCTTAGGGGCAGGGTGGCAGCCCCAGCATTTT	NA	once	TRBV11-2	TRBJ1-5
CASNTFSGLDYGYTF	TGTGCCAGCAACACCTTCTCAGGGTTGGACTATGGCTACACCTTC	NA	once	TRBV6-5	TRBJ1-2
CASSFNAGGAGETQYF	TGTGCCAGCAGCTTTAATGCAGGGGGAGCGGGAGAGACCCAGTACTTC	NA	NA	TRBV7-7	TRBJ2-5
CASSFGTGGQETQYF	TGTGCCAGCAGCTTCGGGACAGGAGGACAAGAGACCCAGTACTTC	TRBD1	NA	TRBV7-3	TRBJ2-5
CASRRDRGGYGYTF	TGTGCCAGCAGGCGGGACAGGGGAGGCTATGGCTACACCTTC	TRBD1	NA	TRBV6-5	TRBJ1-2
CASGTTGGLYGYTF	TGTGCCAGCGGGACGACAGGGGGCTTATATGGCTACACCTTC	TRBD1	NA	TRBV28	TRBJ1-2
CASSQSGRGTDTQYF	TGCGCCAGCAGCCAGAGCGGGAGGGGCACAGATACGCAGTATTTT	TRBD2	few	TRBV4-1	TRBJ2-3
CASRAGENEKLFF	TGCGCCAGCCGTGCCGGAGAAAATGAAAAACTGTTTTTT	NA	NA	TRBV5-1	TRBJ1-4
CASSPGLATTSYNEQFF	TGTGCCAGCAGCCCCGGACTAGCGACTACGTCCTACAATGAGCAGTTCTTC	TRBD2	NA	TRBV7-7	TRBJ2-1
CASMFEGAGDTQYF	TGTGCCAGCATGTTTGAGGGGGCAGGAGATACGCAGTATTTT	TRBD1	NA	TRBV2	TRBJ2-3
CASSQGQKPGETQYF	TGCGCCAGCAGCCAAGGACAAAAACCAGGGGAGACCCAGTACTTC	NA	NA	TRBV4-1	TRBJ2-5
CASSGEHLATNEKLFF	TGTGCCAGCAGTGGTGAACACCTCGCAACTAATGAAAAACTGTTTTTT	NA	NA	TRBV6-1	TRBJ1-4
CASSIVQGSYEQYF	TGTGCCAGTAGTATAGTTCAGGGGAGCTACGAGCAGTACTTC	NA	NA	TRBV19	TRBJ2-7
CASSPGQAYGYTF	TGTGCCAGCAGCCCCGGACAAGCCTATGGCTACACCTTC	NA	NA	TRBV6-1	TRBJ1-2
CASAEGYEQYF	TGTGCTAGTGCGGAGGGCTACGAGCAGTACTTC	NA	NA	TRBV12-5	TRBJ2-7
CASSALGTQETQYF	TGCGCCAGCAGCGCCCTGGGGACTCAAGAGACCCAGTACTTC	NA	few	TRBV5-1	TRBJ2-5
CASRPQRGSGVIYNEQFF	TGTGCCAGCAGACCTCAAAGGGGTTCGGGAGTGATATACAATGAGCAGTTCTTC	NA	few	TRBV2	TRBJ2-1
CASSGVVSAYEQYF	TGCGCCAGCAGCGGGGTAGTTAGCGCCTACGAGCAGTACTTC	NA	NA	TRBV5-1	TRBJ2-7
CASAREPSTDTQYF	TGTGCCAGCGCGCGTGAGCCTAGCACAGATACGCAGTATTTT	NA	NA	TRBV6-1	TRBJ2-3
CASSWGTGTGELFF	TGCGCCAGCAGCTGGGGGACAGGGACCGGGGAGCTGTTTTTT	TRBD1	once	TRBV5-1	TRBJ2-2
CASSQVGGPYGYTF	TGTGCCAGCAGCCAAGTCGGGGGTCCCTATGGCTACACCTTC	NA	few	TRBV14	TRBJ1-2
CASTLGFHSNQPQHF	TGTGCCAGCACCCTCGGGTTCCATAGCAATCAGCCCCAGCATTTT	NA	many	TRBV2	TRBJ1-5
CASPQSSGVHNEQFF	TGTGCCAGTCCGCAGTCTAGCGGGGTACACAATGAGCAGTTCTTC	TRBD2	NA	TRBV27	TRBJ2-1
CASSQDFAQGNQPQHF	TGCGCCAGCAGCCAAGATTTCGCACAGGGGAATCAGCCCCAGCATTTT	TRBD1	NA	TRBV4-1	TRBJ1-5
CASSQGHQPYEQYF	TGCGCCAGCAGCCAAGGACACCAGCCCTACGAGCAGTACTTC	NA	NA	TRBV4-1	TRBJ2-7
CASTTLWDRGAEAFF	TGTGCCAGCACAACCCTTTGGGACAGGGGTGCTGAAGCTTTCTTT	TRBD1	NA	TRBV6-5	TRBJ1-1
CASSQAGQGFNQPQHF	TGCGCCAGCAGCCAGGCGGGACAGGGGTTCAATCAGCCCCAGCATTTT	TRBD1	NA	TRBV4-3	TRBJ1-5
CASSEPTDSPETQYF	TGTGCCAGCAGTGAACCCACTGACAGTCCTGAGACCCAGTACTTC	NA	NA	TRBV6-1	TRBJ2-5
CASSVRGTVYEQYF	TGTGCCAGCAGCGTACGAGGCACGGTCTACGAGCAGTACTTC	NA	NA	TRBV7-6	TRBJ2-7
CASSYSRPQETQYF	TGTGCCAGCAGTTACTCCAGGCCTCAAGAGACCCAGTACTTC	NA	NA	TRBV6-5	TRBJ2-5
CASRIIGGNYGYTF	TGTGCCAGCAGAATTATAGGCGGGAACTATGGCTACACCTTC	NA	NA	TRBV27	TRBJ1-2
CASSAGQPVAFF	TGTGCCAGCAGTGCGGGACAGCCGGTAGCTTTCTTT	TRBD1	few	TRBV6-5	TRBJ1-1
CATDRGRIDEQYF	TGTGCTACCGACAGGGGGCGGATCGACGAGCAGTACTTC	TRBD1	NA	TRBV28	TRBJ2-7
CASSPVGGLDTEAFF	TGTGCCAGCAGTCCGGTAGGGGGTCTGGACACTGAAGCTTTCTTT	NA	NA	TRBV6-4	TRBJ1-1
CASSLSRDRLYGYTF	TGTGCCAGCAGTTTATCCCGGGACAGGCTCTATGGCTACACCTTC	TRBD1	NA	TRBV27	TRBJ1-2
CASSIASGSFETQYF	TGTGCCAGTAGTATAGCAAGCGGGAGTTTTGAGACCCAGTACTTC	TRBD2	NA	TRBV19	TRBJ2-5
CASSVEAGDTQYF	TGTGCCAGCAGCGTAGAGGCGGGAGATACGCAGTATTTT	NA	NA	TRBV9	TRBJ2-3
CASSFLQGGDGYTF	TGTGCCAGCAGCTTCCTCCAGGGGGGAGATGGCTACACCTTC	TRBD1	NA	TRBV5-5	TRBJ1-2
CASSPIAGGNTGELFF	TGTGCCAGCAGCCCCATAGCGGGGGGGAACACCGGGGAGCTGTTTTTT	TRBD2	NA	TRBV7-3	TRBJ2-2
CASGLFVGEQYF	TGTGCTAGTGGTTTGTTTGTCGGCGAGCAGTACTTC	NA	once	TRBV12-5	TRBJ2-7
CASTPSGYLDEQYF	TGTGCCAGCACCCCAAGCGGGTATCTCGACGAGCAGTACTTC	NA	NA	TRBV11-2	TRBJ2-7
CASSPPAGAGVNTEAFF	TGTGCCAGCTCACCACCGGCGGGCGCGGGGGTGAACACTGAAGCTTTCTTT	NA	NA	TRBV18	TRBJ1-1
CASSNGQGYYEQYF	TGTGCCAGCAGCAACGGACAGGGGTACTACGAGCAGTACTTC	TRBD1	NA	TRBV2	TRBJ2-7
CSVLQPPSSVNTEAFF	TGCAGCGTCTTACAGCCACCGTCGTCTGTGAACACTGAAGCTTTCTTT	NA	NA	TRBV29-1	TRBJ1-1
CASSLGAGSSYEQYF	TGTGCCAGCAGCTTAGGGGCGGGGTCCTCCTACGAGCAGTACTTC	NA	NA	TRBV7-2	TRBJ2-7
CASSDREDYGYTF	TGCGCCAGCAGCGATAGAGAAGACTATGGCTACACCTTC	NA	NA	TRBV5-1	TRBJ1-2
CASSRTGGVLDYEQYF	TGCGCCAGCAGCCGAACGGGGGGGGTGCTAGACTACGAGCAGTACTTC	TRBD2	NA	TRBV4-1	TRBJ2-7
CASSPGQGLPDTQYF	TGTGCCAGCAGCCCGGGACAGGGGTTGCCAGATACGCAGTATTTT	TRBD1	NA	TRBV5-6	TRBJ2-3